This T cell receptor beta chain appears in the sequencing data of a study of glioma-infiltrating T cells after dendritic cell vaccination. Regarding time point: after dendritic cell vaccination, including at tumor progression/relapse. The V segment lost 4 bases and the J segment 5 bases; nucleotides outside the gene matches: 1. This CDR3 has 13 amino acids. Germline V gives CDR1 SGHAT, CDR2 FQNNGV. Libraries were prepared by immunoSEQ multiplex PCR; TCRdb keeps only in-frame clonotypes and omits some of them. The repertoire holds roughly 60,000 clones, with over 65% as singletons. This sequence was found in a human donor with glioblastoma. The gene calls are TRBV11-2 and TRBJ2-2, with 7 bases identical to TRBD1. The specimen comprised blood, sampled after dendritic cell vaccination. This CDR3 is CASSYRGTGELFF. CDR3 nucleotides: TGTGCCAGCAGCTACAGGGGAACCGGGGAGCTGTTTTTT.